Each of the 9 T cell receptor beta chains below was sequenced from the same sample in a study of blood T cell repertoires in COVID-19. Data came from immunoSEQ multiplex PCR; TCRdb stores just in-frame clones and leaves some out. The top ten clones hold 0.87% of a sample with roughly 290,000 clones, around 85% of them seen once. The sample taken for sequencing was peripheral blood. The receptor set was obtained from a human donor with COVID-19, enrolled during active disease. The donor label of this sample is uncertain.

The rearrangement links TRBV20-1 to TRBJ1-1; TRBD1 aligns across 8 bases. CDR1 DFQATT and CDR2 SNEGSKA come from the germline V gene (reference sequence). This CDR3 comprises 10 residues. V shed 6 bases, J shed 8 bases, and the junction held 2 bases outside the gene matches. In DNA form, the CDR3 reads TGCAGTGCGCGGGACAGGGAAGCTTTCTTT. Its translation is CSARDREAFF.

V usage is TRBV11-2 and J usage is TRBJ1-1; D may be TRBD1 (5 bases). The length of the CDR3 is 13 residues. The germline V and J ends were trimmed by 5 bases and 0 bases, with 7 bases remaining between them. CDR1 is SGHAT and CDR2 is FQNNGV in the germline V gene. The CDR3 DNA is TGTGCCAGCAGCGCGGACATGAACACTGAAGCTTTCTTT. Encoded protein: CASSADMNTEAFF.

The chain has TRBV27 and TRBJ2-3, with 8 bases matching TRBD2. Germline V CDR1 and CDR2: MNHEY, SMNVEV (reference sequence). Trimming cost V 6 bases and J 6 bases; bases outside gene matches: 8. The CDR3 sequence is 14 residues long. Here the CDR3 DNA reads TGTGCCAGCAGCCCTCGGGGGGGGGCGGATACGCAGTATTTT. This encodes CASSPRGGADTQYF.

The chain links TRBV19 to TRBJ2-3; TRBD2 matches at 10 bases. Germline loops: CDR1 LNHDA, CDR2 SQIVND (reference sequence). The CDR3 contains 16 residues. After removal of 5 bases from V and 4 bases from J, the junction contained 9 bases not matched to a gene. The CDR3 loop is CASSDSGTSVPDTQYF. The CDR3 DNA is TGTGCCAGTAGTGATAGCGGGACTAGCGTCCCAGATACGCAGTATTTT. The full variable domain, in which reference TRBV19 and TRBJ2-3 provide the parts outside the CDR3, is DGGITQSPKYLFRKEGQNVTLSCEQNLNHDAMYWYRQDPGQGLRLIYYSQIVNDFQKGDIAEGYSVSREKKESFPLTVTSAQKNPTAFYLCASSDSGTSVPDTQYFGPGTRLTVL.

The rearrangement uses TRBV18 and TRBJ2-7, with D hard to call. The CDR3 loop spans 12 amino acids. Germline-derived CDR1 and CDR2 are KGHSH and LQKENI. Trimming removed 5 bases from V and 4 bases from J, with 9 bases in between. CDR3 loop: CASSYSLYEQYF. In DNA form, the CDR3 reads TGTGCCAGCTCATACAGCCTATACGAGCAGTACTTC.

For this clone: This same CDR3 is encoded by further DNA sequences in the sample. This chain connects TRBV28 to TRBJ1-5, with TRBD1 matching over 9 bases. The CDR3 has 14 amino acids. V shed 6 bases, J shed 3 bases, and the junction held 3 bases outside the gene matches. CDR1 is MDHEN and CDR2 is SYDVKM in the germline V gene. The CDR3 reads CASRTQGANQPQHF. In nucleotides, the CDR3 is TGTGCCAGCAGAACACAGGGGGCCAATCAGCCCCAGCATTTT.

The V call is TRBV7-8, the J call TRBJ2-2, with D possibly matching TRBD2 (5 bases). The germline V gene has CDR1 SGHVS and CDR2 FQNEAQ. The CDR3 is made up of 15 amino acids. V was clipped by 5 bases and J by 3 bases, with 13 bases between them. DNA for the CDR3: TGTGCCAGCAGCCCGGCGGGCGCGGACACCGGGGAGCTGTTTTTT. This sequence encodes CASSPAGADTGELFF.

V gene TRBV6-6 combines with J gene TRBJ1-6; weak D call: TRBD1 (6 bases). Germline lookup yields CDR1 MNHNY and CDR2 SVGAGI (reference sequence). Between the trimmed V and J ends, which lost 6 bases and 6 bases, there was a span of 15 bases. The length of the CDR3 is 15 residues. The CDR3, as DNA: TGTGCCAGCAGCTCGGACAGTTCGATTAATTCACCCCTCCACTTT. It translates to CASSSDSSINSPLHF.

The chain uses TRBV15 and TRBJ1-6; perhaps TRBD1 as D (5 bases). The CDR3 extends over 14 amino acids. V lost 0 bases and J 10 bases, leaving 10 bases between the germline ends. Germline V gene sequence: CDR1 LNHNV, CDR2 YYDKDF (reference sequence). The CDR3 spells CATSRDPTESPLHF. DNA for the CDR3: TGTGCCACCAGCAGAGACCCGACAGAATCACCCCTCCACTTT.